Each of the 25 T cell receptor beta chains below was sequenced from the same sample in a study of blood T cell repertoires in COVID-19 (dated by TCRdb to the early 2020s). The method behind the library was the immunoSEQ multiplex PCR assay. TCRdb limited this immuneACCESS table to in-frame rearrangements with V and J called. A share of clones is missing; checked studies link under half to unresolved V genes, and the rest is unexplained. The sample table contains some 6,600 clones; only one count was recorded for 80% to 90% of them. Of the sample, 7.5% to 9% is held by the ten largest clones. Sequencing was performed on peripheral blood. The receptors were sampled from a human donor in a cohort sampled during active COVID-19. The donor label of this sample is uncertain.

This chain joins TRBV19 and TRBJ2-7; perhaps TRBD2 as D (7 bases). Germline CDR1 is LNHDA and CDR2 is SQIVND (reference sequence). The V end was cut by 9 bases, the J end by 2 bases, with 17 bases between. This CDR3 comprises 14 residues. This CDR3 is CASASSGGPYEQYF. The CDR3, as DNA: TGTGCCAGCGCTTCCTCCGGGGGGCCCTACGAGCAGTACTTC.

The rearrangement links TRBV4-2 to TRBJ1-2; D possibly corresponds to TRBD1 (6 bases). Germline CDR1 LGHNA, CDR2 YNFKEQ. Trimming left V 5 bases short and J 4 bases short, with 17 bases between. This CDR3 is 15 amino acids long. The CDR3 DNA sequence: TGTGCCAGCAGCTCGTCCACCGGACAGCCCTATGGCTACACCTTC. This codes for CASSSSTGQPYGYTF.

V gene TRBV5-6 combines with J gene TRBJ1-2; 7 nucleotides match TRBD1. Germline trimming cut 4 bases from V and 7 bases from J; bases unmatched to any gene: 4. CDR3 length: 12 residues. The germline CDR1 and CDR2 sequences are SGHDT and YYEEEE. In DNA, the CDR3 is TGTGCCAGCAGCCTCGACAGGGTTGGCTACACCTTC. This gives the protein CASSLDRVGYTF.

The chain has TRBV19 and TRBJ2-2, with D perhaps TRBD1 (7 bases). V lost 0 bases to trimming and J lost 4 bases, with 15 bases between them. Germline V CDR1 and CDR2: LNHDA, SQIVND (reference sequence). The CDR3 has 17 residues. CDR3 region: CASSIDRAGGGTGELFF. In DNA, the CDR3 is TGTGCCAGTAGTATAGATCGCGCAGGGGGAGGCACCGGGGAGCTGTTTTTT.

The chain carries TRBV7-9 and TRBJ2-2; 9 nucleotides line up with TRBD1. The germline V gene encodes CDR1 SEHNR and CDR2 FQNEAQ (reference sequence). With 5 bases clipped from V and 6 bases from J, the junction kept 7 bases outside the gene matches. The CDR3 runs to 15 residues. This chain's CDR3 is CASSPRNRGPGELFF. DNA for the CDR3: TGTGCCAGCAGCCCCCGGAACAGGGGGCCCGGGGAGCTGTTTTTT.

The chain employs TRBV29-1 and TRBJ2-3, with a possible D match to TRBD1 (6 bases). The CDR3 covers 14 residues. The germline gives CDR1 SQVTM, CDR2 ANQGSEA. Deletions cut 0 bases from V and 3 bases from J, with 10 bases between. The CDR3 region has the DNA TGCAGCGTTGAAGAGGTCAGGGGAACAGATACGCAGTATTTT. This gives the protein CSVEEVRGTDTQYF.

This chain links TRBV4-2 with TRBJ1-2, with a tentative D call TRBD1 (5 bases). The ends were cut back, 0 bases at V and 3 bases at J, with 11 bases in the middle. The CDR3 is 15 residues long. Germline V gene sequence: CDR1 LGHNA, CDR2 YNFKEQ. The CDR3 region has the DNA TGTGCCAGCAGCCAAGAAAGCGTAGGGGACTATGGCTACACCTTC. Protein sequence: CASSQESVGDYGYTF.

The V gene is TRBV7-2, the J gene TRBJ2-2; D not resolved. CDR3 length: 16 residues. The germline V gene has CDR1 SGHTA and CDR2 FQGNSA. The V end was cut by 5 bases, the J end by 0 bases, with 13 bases between. The CDR3 region is CASSPFGMANTGELFF. Here the CDR3 DNA reads TGTGCCAGCAGCCCCTTTGGCATGGCGAACACCGGGGAGCTGTTTTTT.

This rearrangement joins TRBV28 to TRBJ1-2, with 7 bases fitting TRBD1. Germline V gene lookup returns CDR1 MDHEN and CDR2 SYDVKM. The CDR3 runs 12 residues. V lost 3 bases, J lost 8 bases, and 3 bases stayed unmatched. Here the CDR3 reads CASSLGTAGYTF. CDR3 bases: TGTGCCAGCAGTTTGGGGACAGCCGGCTACACCTTC.

A single count supports this clone. The V and J genes are TRBV3-1 (or the pseudogene TRBV3-2) and TRBJ2-3, with 13 bases matching TRBD2. The CDR3 extends over 18 amino acids. Germline V lookup: CDR1 LGHDT, CDR2 YNNKEL (reference sequence). After removal of 3 bases from V and 2 bases from J, the junction contained 8 bases not matched to a gene. DNA of the CDR3: TGTGCCAGCAGCCATCACCCCGGACTAGCGGGAGACACAGATACGCAGTATTTT. It encodes CASSHHPGLAGDTDTQYF.

Only one count was recorded for this clone. The genes are TRBV10-3 and TRBJ2-7, with TRBD1 matching 7 bases. CDR1 ENHRY and CDR2 SYGVKD come from the germline V gene. Germline trimming cut 7 bases from V and 2 bases from J; bases unmatched to any gene: 11. The CDR3 runs to 15 residues. CDR3 region: CAIKDRELSPYEQYF. The CDR3 DNA follows: TGTGCCATCAAAGACAGGGAACTTTCCCCCTACGAGCAGTACTTC.

The chain has TRBV15 and TRBJ2-5, with D maybe TRBD2 (6 bases). V was trimmed by 0 bases and J by 4 bases, leaving 9 bases between them. CDR1 LNHNV and CDR2 YYDKDF come from the germline V gene (reference sequence). This CDR3 is built from 14 residues. The CDR3 coding sequence is TGTGCCACCAGCAGAGATGGAGGGCCAGAGACCCAGTACTTC. Translation: CATSRDGGPETQYF.

The chain uses TRBV9 and TRBJ2-2; TRBD2 might be the D (8 bases). Trimming cost V 3 bases and J 6 bases, with 15 bases left between them. The CDR3 sequence is 15 residues long. Germline V gene sequence: CDR1 SGDLS, CDR2 YYNGEE. CDR3 sequence reads: CASSEGAGGPGELFF. The CDR3 nucleotides read TGTGCCAGCAGCGAGGGGGCGGGGGGCCCCGGGGAGCTGTTTTTT. The full variable domain, rest sourced from reference TRBV9 and TRBJ2-2, is DSGVTQTPKHLITATGQRVTLRCSPRSGDLSVYWYQQSLDQGLQFLIQYYNGEERAKGNILERFSAQQFPDLHSELNLSSLELGDSALYFCASSEGAGGPGELFFGEGSRLTVL.

This chain connects TRBV4-1 to TRBJ2-1; 8 nucleotides agree with TRBD2. V dropped 0 bases and J dropped 6; count of bases not matched to a gene: 10. Germline CDR1 is MGHRA and CDR2 is YSYEKL. The CDR3 consists of 17 residues. The CDR3 region is CASSQDFAAGVVNEQFF. CDR3 sequence (DNA): TGCGCCAGCAGCCAAGATTTTGCAGCGGGAGTCGTCAATGAGCAGTTCTTC.

The chain has TRBV28 and TRBJ1-2, with 10 bases aligning to TRBD1. The V and J ends lost 4 bases and 2 bases, in that order; junction bases with no gene match: 4. Germline V gene sequence: CDR1 MDHEN, CDR2 SYDVKM. CDR3 length equals 15 residues. Here the CDR3 DNA reads TGTGCCAGCAGTTCCCGGACAGGGGGGAACTATGGCTACACCTTC. This translates into CASSSRTGGNYGYTF.

The chain carries TRBV3-1 (or the pseudogene TRBV3-2) and TRBJ2-1, with a tentative D call TRBD2 (7 bases). The V and J ends lost 0 bases and 2 bases respectively, with 11 bases between them. The CDR3 is 16 amino acids. Germline V gene lookup returns CDR1 LGHDT and CDR2 YNNKEL (reference sequence). The CDR3 spells CASSQEGGGTYNEQFF. The CDR3 DNA is TGTGCCAGCAGCCAAGAAGGCGGGGGCACCTACAATGAGCAGTTCTTC.

The V call is TRBV20-1, the J call TRBJ2-7; TRBD1 agrees at 8 bases. CDR3 length: 11 amino acids. CDR1 is DFQATT and CDR2 is SNEGSKA in the germline V gene (reference sequence). V dropped 7 bases and J dropped 6; count of bases not matched to a gene: 5. This chain's CDR3 is CSVGQGFEQYF. In nucleotides, the CDR3 is TGCAGTGTCGGACAGGGCTTCGAGCAGTACTTC.

This chain uses TRBV30 with TRBJ2-7, with TRBD2 as a possible D gene (5 bases). CDR1 is GTSNPN, CDR2 SVGIG, per germline (reference sequence). CDR3 size: 14 residues. V lost 0 bases and J 2 bases, leaving 11 bases between the germline ends. CDR3 bases: TGTGCCTGGAGTGTAGGAGGTTCCACCTACGAGCAGTACTTC. Protein product: CAWSVGGSTYEQYF.

The chain has TRBV28 and TRBJ1-2; the match to TRBD1 covers 10 bases. The CDR3 totals 14 residues. V dropped 4 bases and J dropped 6; count of bases not matched to a gene: 5. Looked up from germline, CDR1 is MDHEN and CDR2 is SYDVKM. CDR3 protein: CASSSTGQGDGYTF. The DNA for the CDR3 is TGTGCCAGCAGTTCCACCGGACAGGGGGATGGCTACACCTTC.

The chain carries TRBV18 and TRBJ1-6, with 8 bases that match TRBD1. J lost 5 bases, V lost 4 bases, and 1 base had no gene match. CDR3 length: 14 residues. Germline assignment: CDR1 KGHSH and CDR2 LQKENI. The CDR3 bases are TGTGCCAGCTCACTGACAGGGGATAATTCACCCCTCCACTTT. Translated, it gives CASSLTGDNSPLHF.

This clone has only one observation. The chain employs TRBV14 and TRBJ2-1; possible D gene TRBD2, 7 bases. The germline V gene has CDR1 SGHDN and CDR2 FVKESK. The ends were cut back, 4 bases at V and 0 bases at J, with 13 bases in the middle. This CDR3 is 16 amino acids long. CDR3 in amino acids: CASSPRGGGSYNEQFF. The CDR3 bases are TGTGCCAGCAGCCCGAGGGGAGGGGGCTCCTACAATGAGCAGTTCTTC.

This clone showed up just once. The gene calls are TRBV18 and TRBJ2-7; TRBD2 might be the D (6 bases). The germline gives CDR1 KGHSH, CDR2 LQKENI. The V gene lost 4 bases and the J gene lost 4 bases, with 14 bases spanning the gap. CDR3 length: 14 amino acids. The CDR3 is CASSRLTGEYEQYF. The CDR3 DNA sequence: TGTGCCAGCTCACGATTGACGGGAGAATACGAGCAGTACTTC. Using reference TRBV18 and TRBJ2-7 for the parts outside the CDR3, the full variable domain is NAGVMQNPRHLVRRRGQEARLRCSPMKGHSHVYWYRQLPEEGLKFMVYLQKENIIDESGMPKERFSAEFPKEGPSILRIQQVVRGDSAAYFCASSRLTGEYEQYFGPGTRLTVT.

The rearrangement uses TRBV5-1 and TRBJ2-3, with unresolved D. This CDR3 contains 17 residues. Trimming removed 0 bases from V and 0 bases from J, with 14 bases in between. Germline V gene data show CDR1 as SGHRS and CDR2 as YFSETQ. CDR3 loop: CASSLGPSQISTDTQYF. The CDR3 DNA follows: TGCGCCAGCAGCTTGGGGCCGTCCCAGATAAGCACAGATACGCAGTATTTT. Full variable domain (missing parts from reference TRBV5-1 and TRBJ2-3): KAGVTQTPRYLIKTRGQQVTLSCSPISGHRSVSWYQQTPGQGLQFLFEYFSETQRNKGNFPGRFSGRQFSNSRSEMNVSTLELGDSALYLCASSLGPSQISTDTQYFGPGTRLTVL.

The chain couples TRBV3-1 (or the pseudogene TRBV3-2) to TRBJ2-5; D perhaps matches TRBD1 (6 bases). V lost 6 bases to trimming and J lost 1 base, with 12 bases between them. The CDR3 sequence is 14 residues long. Germline CDR1 and CDR2: LGHDT and YNNKEL (reference sequence). The CDR3 DNA follows: TGTGCCAGCAGTCTTGGGACAACCCAAGAGACCCAGTACTTC. Its protein product is CASSLGTTQETQYF.

CDR3: CASSVDPGTYNSPLHF. CDR3 nucleotides: TGTGCCAGCAGCGTAGACCCAGGGACCTATAATTCACCCCTCCACTTT. The chain carries TRBV9 and TRBJ1-6; D perhaps matches TRBD1 (5 bases). This CDR3 has 16 residues. Deletions cut 0 bases from V and 2 bases from J, with 9 bases between. Germline V CDR1 and CDR2: SGDLS, YYNGEE.